This section outlines one TCR beta chain sequence together with its context. This sample was included in a study of blood T cell repertoires in COVID-19. Looked up from germline, CDR1 is SGHNT and CDR2 is YENEEA. Trimming shortened V by 3 bases and J by 0 bases, and 7 bases separated the two germline ends. This CDR3 has 14 amino acids. Clones were sequenced by immunoSEQ multiplex PCR, and TCRdb holds only the in-frame ones, with some missing. The sample lists more than 45,000 clones, approximately 86% seen once, with roughly 15% in the top ten. This rearrangement joins TRBV11-3 to TRBJ2-3, with unresolved D. The sequence was collected from a man aged 55 to 70 with active or convalescent COVID-19. What was sequenced was peripheral blood. CDR3 loop: CASSLSASTDTQYF. For the CDR3, the DNA is TGTGCCAGCAGCTTGAGTGCTAGCACAGATACGCAGTATTTT.